These 14 T cell receptor beta chains share one sample of origin, sequenced in a study of cytomegalovirus exposure and HLA in healthy donors. PCR employed 60 Vbeta and 13 Jbeta primers. Produced via immunoSEQ multiplex PCR; TCRdb's table is partial and in-frame only. In the table there are 120,000 to 150,000 clones, 70% to 85% of which are singletons. Specimen: PBMCs. All receptors come from a woman in her forties or fifties in good health and CMV-seropositive.

The CDR3 nucleotides read TGCGCCAGCAGCCAAGATGGCAGGGGGCGCGACTATGGCTACACCTTC. This translates into CASSQDGRGRDYGYTF. This chain uses TRBV4-3 with TRBJ1-2; 8 bases line up with TRBD1. Germline-derived CDR1 and CDR2 are LGHNA and YSLEER. The CDR3 length is 16 residues. Unmatched junction bases numbered 6, after V lost 0 bases and J lost 3 bases.

This chain connects TRBV7-2 to TRBJ1-2; D uncertain. Germline assignment: CDR1 SGHTA and CDR2 FQGNSA. This CDR3 is built from 13 residues. V lost 3 bases to trimming and J lost 4 bases, with 9 bases between them. Written as DNA, the CDR3 is TGTGCCAGCAGCTTCACCGACATCTATGGCTACACCTTC. It codes for CASSFTDIYGYTF.

CDR3 nucleotide sequence: TGTGCCAGCAGCGTATTCGCGGGAAGCTCCTACAATGAGCAGTTCTTC. This translates into CASSVFAGSSYNEQFF. The chain recombines TRBV9 with TRBJ2-1; TRBD2 might be the D (6 bases). Germline V gene data show CDR1 as SGDLS and CDR2 as YYNGEE. The CDR3 totals 16 residues. V was trimmed by 1 base and J by 0 bases, leaving 11 bases between them.

V and J are TRBV28 and TRBJ1-2, with D perhaps TRBD1 (5 bases). Germline V CDR1 and CDR2: MDHEN, SYDVKM. Trimming cost V 7 bases and J 3 bases, with 9 bases left between them. The CDR3 length is 12 residues. The chain's CDR3 is CASTSGDYGYTF. The CDR3 DNA sequence: TGTGCCAGCACCTCGGGGGACTATGGCTACACCTTC.

This clone showed up just once. This chain uses TRBV5-4 with TRBJ2-1; D gene unclear. V gave up 0 bases and J gave up 2 bases, with 6 bases separating them. In germline, CDR1 is SGHNT, CDR2 YYREEE (reference sequence). The CDR3 covers 14 residues. The DNA of the CDR3 is TGTGCCAGCAGCTTGGGGCTAGCCTACAATGAGCAGTTCTTC. This gives the protein CASSLGLAYNEQFF. Drawing the rest from reference TRBV5-4 and TRBJ2-1, the complete variable domain is ETGVTQSPTHLIKTRGQQVTLRCSSQSGHNTVSWYQQALGQGPQFIFQYYREEENGRGNFPPRFSGLQFPNYSSELNVNALELDDSALYLCASSLGLAYNEQFFGPGTRLTVL.

Worth noting for this clone: A junction boundary mismatches the germline segment, possibly from a read error. J is TRBJ2-3 and V is TRBV7-7, with TRBD2 matching over 13 bases. Per the germline V gene, CDR1 is SSHAT and CDR2 is FNYEAQ (reference sequence). CDR3 length equals 17 residues. CDR3 protein: CASSFGTSGVRGDTQYF. The CDR3 DNA sequence: TGTGCTAGCAGCTTCGGGACTAGCGGGGTCCGGGGAGATACGCAGTATTTT. The variable domain in full, with the rest retrieved from reference TRBV7-7 and TRBJ2-3, is GAGVSQSPRYKVTKRGQDVTLRCDPISSHATLYWYQQALGQGPEFLTYFNYEAQPDKSGLPSDRFSAERPEGSISTLTIQRTEQRDSAMYRCASSFGTSGVRGDTQYFGPGTRLTVL.

This chain joins TRBV4-3 and TRBJ1-1; D perhaps matches TRBD1 (5 bases). Germline CDR1 and CDR2: LGHNA and YSLEER. The V gene lost 2 bases and the J gene lost 1 base, with 11 bases spanning the gap. The CDR3 covers 15 residues. The CDR3 nucleotides are TGCGCCAGCAGCCAAAGTCGGGGGGGGAACACTGAAGCTTTCTTT. Its translation is CASSQSRGGNTEAFF.

The V call is TRBV5-4, the J call TRBJ1-3; D is possibly TRBD1 (6 bases). With 4 bases removed from V and 5 bases from J, the gap between germline ends came to 13 bases. The CDR3 is 14 residues long. Germline V gene lookup returns CDR1 SGHNT and CDR2 YYREEE (reference sequence). CDR3 DNA sequence: TGTGCCAGCAGCCCATGGGACACTCGAAACACCATATATTTT. Its protein product is CASSPWDTRNTIYF. The full variable domain, its missing parts supplied by reference TRBV5-4 and TRBJ1-3, is ETGVTQSPTHLIKTRGQQVTLRCSSQSGHNTVSWYQQALGQGPQFIFQYYREEENGRGNFPPRFSGLQFPNYSSELNVNALELDDSALYLCASSPWDTRNTIYFGEGSWLTVV.

This clone was seen a handful of times. The rearrangement uses TRBV19 and TRBJ1-6; TRBD1 aligns across 7 bases. The CDR3 is 15 residues long. Germline V gene lookup returns CDR1 LNHDA and CDR2 SQIVND (reference sequence). V lost 3 bases and J lost 10; bases outside the gene matches: 9. The CDR3 loop is CASSITGQVGSPLHF. The DNA of the CDR3 is TGTGCCAGTAGTATCACAGGACAGGTCGGCTCACCCCTCCACTTT.

V gene TRBV7-9 combines with J gene TRBJ1-4, with TRBD1 identical over 7 bases. The V gene's germline CDR1 is SEHNR and CDR2 FQNEAQ (reference sequence). V shed 7 bases and J 4 bases; nucleotides not matched to a gene: 9. The CDR3 sequence is 15 residues long. DNA of the CDR3: TGTGCCAGCACATCCACCGGGACAGATAATGAAAAACTGTTTTTT. As protein: CASTSTGTDNEKLFF.

The chain recombines TRBV10-3 with TRBJ2-7; no clear D gene. The CDR3 totals 14 residues. Germline lookup yields CDR1 ENHRY and CDR2 SYGVKD. V shed 1 base and J shed 1 base, with 8 bases lying between them. The CDR3 nucleotides are TGTGCCATCAGTGAGTTCAAGAGTTCCTACGAGCAGTACTTC. This codes for CAISEFKSSYEQYF.

The chain joins TRBV18 to TRBJ2-3, with D perhaps TRBD1 (5 bases). V shed 4 bases and J shed 5 bases, with 19 bases lying between them. Germline V gene sequence: CDR1 KGHSH, CDR2 LQKENI. This CDR3 contains 16 residues. CDR3 nucleotide sequence: TGTGCCAGCTCACGCAACGCCGGCACCACAGGAGATACGCAGTATTTT. Residues: CASSRNAGTTGDTQYF. The variable domain in full, completed from reference TRBV18 and TRBJ2-3, reads NAGVMQNPRHLVRRRGQEARLRCSPMKGHSHVYWYRQLPEEGLKFMVYLQKENIIDESGMPKERFSAEFPKEGPSILRIQQVVRGDSAAYFCASSRNAGTTGDTQYFGPGTRLTVL.

The chain carries TRBV27 and TRBJ1-2, with 10 bases lining up with TRBD1. V shed 4 bases and J 3 bases; nucleotides not matched to a gene: 11. Germline V gene lookup returns CDR1 MNHEY and CDR2 SMNVEV (reference sequence). The CDR3 sequence is 17 residues long. The CDR3, as DNA: TGTGCCAGCAGTTCGACAGGGGGCGCAGCCTATCACTATGGCTACACCTTC. As protein: CASSSTGGAAYHYGYTF.

The rearrangement links TRBV28 to TRBJ1-2; 7 nucleotides align to TRBD1. After removal of 2 bases from V and 7 bases from J, the junction contained 4 bases not matched to a gene. The CDR3 consists of 13 residues. Germline CDR1 MDHEN, CDR2 SYDVKM. The CDR3 nucleotides read TGTGCCAGCAGTTTAGCCAGGGGGTCTGGCTACACCTTC. Protein: CASSLARGSGYTF.